The 21 T cell receptor beta chains in this list originate from one sample, sequenced in a study of control samples from healthy donors and cancer patients. This table comes from immunoSEQ multiplex PCR, and its TCRdb copy is limited to in-frame clones, with some not included. The sample includes about 140,000 clones, around 88% seen only once; the top ten take less than 2%. Sequenced input: blood. These receptors came from a man aged 18 to 29 in good health.

This chain connects TRBV19 to TRBJ2-1; D uncertain. The V end was cut by 5 bases, the J end by 6 bases, with 8 bases between. The germline CDR1 and CDR2 sequences are LNHDA and SQIVND (reference sequence). This CDR3 comprises 12 residues. The CDR3 DNA sequence: TGTGCCAGTAGTTTGACCCCCAATGAGCAGTTCTTC. This codes for CASSLTPNEQFF.

This sequence joins TRBV19 and TRBJ2-4; 7 nucleotides align to TRBD2. Germline lookup yields CDR1 LNHDA and CDR2 SQIVND (reference sequence). V gave up 6 bases and J gave up 3 bases; unmatched junction bases: 5. The CDR3 is 14 residues long. CDR3 sequence (DNA): TGTGCCAGTAGGCATGGGGGGGGCAAAAACATTCAGTACTTC. Amino acid sequence: CASRHGGGKNIQYF.

The J gene is TRBJ2-5, the V gene TRBV30, with 8 bases aligning to TRBD2. CDR1 is GTSNPN, CDR2 SVGIG, per germline (reference sequence). This CDR3 has 19 amino acids. V dropped 0 bases and J dropped 0; count of bases not matched to a gene: 15. The CDR3 DNA reads TGTGCCTGGAGTGTAAACCTAGTGGCGGGGGGTACCTACCAAGAGACCCAGTACTTC. It translates to CAWSVNLVAGGTYQETQYF.

The chain links TRBV6-5 to TRBJ1-1, with 10 bases matching TRBD1. This CDR3 has 14 amino acids. CDR1 is MNHEY and CDR2 is SVGAGI in the germline V gene. Trimming took 8 bases from V and 5 from J; bases not matched to a gene: 8. The chain's CDR3 is CASHDRGRWTEAFF. DNA of the CDR3: TGTGCCAGCCACGACAGGGGGCGGTGGACTGAAGCTTTCTTT.

This chain uses TRBV9 with TRBJ2-7; D gene unclear. The germline CDR1 and CDR2 sequences are SGDLS and YYNGEE. With 3 bases removed from V and 6 bases from J, the gap between germline ends came to 16 bases. This CDR3 is 14 amino acids long. DNA for the CDR3: TGTGCCAGCAGCGCAAGCCGAACTCGCTCCGAGCAGTACTTC. Its translation is CASSASRTRSEQYF.

With regard to this clone: A read error may produce the germline difference seen at one junction end. The chain is built from TRBV7-7 and TRBJ2-3; no clear D gene. The length of the CDR3 is 14 residues. Germline V gene sequence: CDR1 SSHAT, CDR2 FNYEAQ (reference sequence). The CDR3: CASSLRSGLDTQYF. The CDR3 region has the DNA TGTGCTAGCAGCTTACGTTCTGGCTTAGATACGCAGTATTTT. Supplemented by reference TRBV7-7 and TRBJ2-3, the full variable domain reads GAGVSQSPRYKVTKRGQDVTLRCDPISSHATLYWYQQALGQGPEFLTYFNYEAQPDKSGLPSDRFSAERPEGSISTLTIQRTEQRDSAMYRCASSLRSGLDTQYFGPGTRLTVL.

The chain uses TRBV2 and TRBJ1-3, with a weak D call TRBD1 (5 bases). Germline V gene data show CDR1 as SNHLY and CDR2 as FYNNEI. V gave up 4 bases and J gave up 7 bases, with 11 bases separating them. This CDR3 has 13 residues. DNA of the CDR3: TGTGCCAGCAGTGTTGCAGGGAAGAACACCATATATTTT. This encodes CASSVAGKNTIYF.

The chain's CDR3 is CASSLSILRTSYYEQYF. Written as DNA, the CDR3 is TGTGCCAGCAGTTTATCTATCCTGAGGACTAGCTACTACGAGCAGTACTTC. The chain couples TRBV28 to TRBJ2-7; 8 bases are a match to TRBD2. CDR1 and CDR2 (germline): MDHEN, SYDVKM. Trimming cost V 1 base and J 3 bases; bases outside gene matches: 11. The CDR3 runs 17 residues.

V is TRBV3-1 (or the pseudogene TRBV3-2) and J is TRBJ1-4; TRBD1 matches at 8 bases. Germline values: CDR1 LGHDT, CDR2 YNNKEL (reference sequence). The junction had 24 bases not matched to a gene; V was cut back by 1 base and J by 8 bases. The CDR3 has 21 residues. The CDR3 here is CASSQGPLGQGNEAFGEKLFF. CDR3 nucleotides: TGTGCCAGCAGCCAAGGCCCCCTCGGACAGGGAAATGAGGCTTTTGGCGAAAAACTGTTTTTT.

The genes are TRBV4-2 and TRBJ1-2; D remains ambiguous. From germline, CDR1 is LGHNA and CDR2 YNFKEQ. V was pared by 1 base and J by 4 bases, with 7 bases between. The CDR3 consists of 13 residues. This CDR3 reads CASSQGRVYGYTF. The DNA for the CDR3 is TGTGCCAGCAGCCAAGGACGGGTCTATGGCTACACCTTC.

The CDR3 reads CASSSAGRLLHSNQPQHF. The CDR3 DNA sequence: TGTGCCAGCAGTTCCGCAGGGAGGCTTCTTCATAGCAATCAGCCCCAGCATTTT. The chain couples TRBV28 to TRBJ1-5; a possible D gene is TRBD1 (5 bases). Germline lookup yields CDR1 MDHEN and CDR2 SYDVKM. The CDR3 consists of 18 residues. V shed 4 bases and J shed 0 bases, with 19 bases lying between them.

V usage is TRBV11-2 and J usage is TRBJ1-2; a possible D gene is TRBD1 (5 bases). The CDR3 is made up of 15 amino acids. Germline V gene lookup returns CDR1 SGHAT and CDR2 FQNNGV. The germline V and J ends were trimmed by 2 bases and 3 bases, with 13 bases remaining between them. CDR3 DNA sequence: TGTGCCAGCAGCTTAAATATAGAGACAGACTATGGCTACACCTTC. It is translated as CASSLNIETDYGYTF.

V and J are TRBV15 and TRBJ2-2; D is perhaps TRBD1 (7 bases). The CDR3 covers 17 residues. The germline V and J ends were trimmed by 2 bases and 3 bases, with 16 bases remaining between them. CDR1 is LNHNV and CDR2 is YYDKDF in the germline V gene (reference sequence). CDR3 bases: TGTGCCACCAGCAGACCCCGGGACAGCGGGTACACCGGGGAGCTGTTTTTT. Residues: CATSRPRDSGYTGELFF.

This chain links TRBV19 with TRBJ2-7; 7 bases match TRBD2. There are 16 residues in the CDR3. Looked up from germline, CDR1 is LNHDA and CDR2 is SQIVND (reference sequence). The V and J ends lost 6 bases and 2 bases, in that order; junction bases with no gene match: 13. The CDR3 DNA reads TGTGCCAGTAGCCCGGGAGGTAGATTACTACCCTACGAGCAGTACTTC. Residues: CASSPGGRLLPYEQYF.

The chain uses TRBV2 and TRBJ1-1; 9 bases fit TRBD1. This CDR3 is 14 amino acids long. Germline CDR1 reads SNHLY; CDR2 reads FYNNEI. V dropped 4 bases and J dropped 4; count of bases not matched to a gene: 4. The CDR3: CASSAGQGSTEAFF. CDR3 nucleotide sequence: TGTGCCAGCAGTGCCGGACAGGGGAGCACTGAAGCTTTCTTT.

J is TRBJ1-5 and V is TRBV5-3; the D gene is possibly TRBD1 (5 bases). TRBV5-3 is an ORF for which the function is uncertain. This CDR3 spans 15 amino acids. The V and J ends lost 6 bases and 2 bases respectively, with 15 bases between them. CDR3 DNA: TGTGCCAGAAACAAGGGTGGGGGTGGCAATCAGCCCCAGCATTTT. Amino acids: CARNKGGGGNQPQHF.

The chain couples TRBV6-2 or TRBV6-3 to TRBJ1-2, with D tentatively TRBD1 (5 bases). Deletions cut 2 bases from V and 6 bases from J, with 13 bases between. The CDR3 consists of 14 residues. CDR1 MNHEY and CDR2 SVGEGT come from the germline V gene. In DNA, the CDR3 is TGTGCCAGCAGTTACGATCTTGGGACCAATGGCTACACCTTC. Protein: CASSYDLGTNGYTF.

In DNA, the CDR3 is TGTGCCAGCAGTTTATTTGCAGGGGGCCAAGAGACCCAGTACTTC. Protein product: CASSLFAGGQETQYF. The chain has TRBV28 and TRBJ2-5, with TRBD1 identical over 7 bases. Germline values: CDR1 MDHEN, CDR2 SYDVKM. This CDR3 has 15 amino acids. J lost 1 base, V lost 1 base, and 3 bases had no gene match.

In DNA, the CDR3 is TGTGCCAGCAGCCCCGGGGACAGCGAAGAGACCCAGTACTTC. Encoded protein: CASSPGDSEETQYF. This sequence joins TRBV11-3 and TRBJ2-5, with 7 bases that match TRBD1. The CDR3 consists of 14 residues. The trim removed 5 bases at V and 3 bases at J, leaving 6 bases unmatched. The germline V gene encodes CDR1 SGHNT and CDR2 YENEEA. Together with reference TRBV11-3 and TRBJ2-5, the CDR3 gives the full variable domain: EAGVVQSPRYKIIEKKQPVAFWCNPISGHNTLYWYLQNLGQGPELLIRYENEEAVDDSQLPKDRFSAERLKGVDSTLKIQPAELGDSAVYLCASSPGDSEETQYFGPGTRLLVL.

CDR3 DNA sequence: TGCAGCGGCGTAGGGGGGGCGTGGGACACCGGGGAGCTGTTTTTT. It encodes CSGVGGAWDTGELFF. This rearrangement joins TRBV29-1 to TRBJ2-2; a possible D gene is TRBD2 (7 bases). This CDR3 comprises 15 residues. Per germline, CDR1 SQVTM and CDR2 ANQGSEA. The V end was cut by 7 bases, the J end by 3 bases, with 18 bases between.

The rearrangement uses TRBV14 and TRBJ2-1, with a tentative D call TRBD1 (5 bases). Germline V gene data show CDR1 as SGHDN and CDR2 as FVKESK. Trimming took off 5 bases at V and 1 base at J, with 12 bases between the two ends. The CDR3 runs 15 residues. CDR3 DNA: TGTGCCAGCAGCAGGACACCCTTATCCTACAATGAGCAGTTCTTC. It specifies CASSRTPLSYNEQFF.